This T cell receptor (beta chain) was sequenced for a study of Graves' ophthalmopathy and Graves' hyperthyroidism. Study-wide findings and caveats: The model forecast ophthalmopathy progression, reaching around 66% sensitivity and 72% to 75% specificity. Thyroid clonotypes that were expanded above 0.001 frequency mostly also appeared in blood.

This clonotype has at least ten counts. Its matching antigen is unknown. This CDR3 is built from 14 residues. Per the germline V gene, CDR1 is DFQATT and CDR2 is SNEGSKA (reference sequence). Germline trimming cut 4 bases from V and 2 bases from J; bases unmatched to any gene: 4. The authors amplified TCR beta CDR3 regions, and they did so from RNA transcripts for repertoire sequencing. RT-PCR in the first round used HTBI primers; a second-round multiplex PCR followed. TCRdb re-called the multiplex PCR reads through MiXCR, storing one row per CDR3 protein. The table includes about 620,000 distinct CDR3 sequences, approximately 21% detected once.

The sequence was collected from a woman aged 18-29 years with stable Graves' hyperthyroidism. Some clones in this sample may be carry-over from other donors' samples. J is TRBJ2-5 and V is TRBV20-1; 10 bases agree with TRBD1. The sequenced sample was peripheral blood. The CDR3 loop reads CSATTGGLQETQYF. The CDR3 DNA follows: TGCAGTGCTACGACAGGGGGCCTACAAGAGACCCAGTACTTC.